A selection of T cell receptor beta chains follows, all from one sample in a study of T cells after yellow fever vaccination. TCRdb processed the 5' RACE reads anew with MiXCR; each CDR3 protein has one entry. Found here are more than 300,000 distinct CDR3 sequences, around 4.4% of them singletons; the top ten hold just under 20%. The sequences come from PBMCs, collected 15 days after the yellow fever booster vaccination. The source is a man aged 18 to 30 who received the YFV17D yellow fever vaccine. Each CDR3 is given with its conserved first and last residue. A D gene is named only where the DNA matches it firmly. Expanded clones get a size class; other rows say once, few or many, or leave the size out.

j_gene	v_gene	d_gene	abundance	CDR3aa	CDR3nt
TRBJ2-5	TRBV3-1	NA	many	CASSQGTTQETQYF	TGTGCCAGCAGCCAAGGTACTACGCAAGAGACCCAGTACTTC
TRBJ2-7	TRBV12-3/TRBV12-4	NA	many	CASTKDYEQYF	TGTGCCAGCACCAAAGACTACGAGCAGTACTTC
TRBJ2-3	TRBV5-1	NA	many	CASSPQTDTDTQYF	TGCGCCAGCAGCCCCCAGACAGATACAGATACGCAGTATTTT
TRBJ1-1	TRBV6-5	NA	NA	CASSLGTPGEAFF	TGTGCCAGCAGTCTTGGGACTCCCGGTGAAGCTTTCTTT
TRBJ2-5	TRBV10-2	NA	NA	CASSEETRRGAQETQYF	TGCGCCAGCAGTGAGGAGACCCGGCGAGGGGCGCAAGAGACCCAGTACTTC
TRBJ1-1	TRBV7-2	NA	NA	CASSLGVSGAGTEAFF	TGTGCCAGCAGCTTAGGGGTCTCAGGGGCCGGGACTGAAGCTTTCTTT
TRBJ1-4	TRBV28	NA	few	CATTPRDEKLFF	TGTGCCACCACTCCGAGGGATGAAAAACTGTTTTTT
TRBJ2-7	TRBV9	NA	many	CASSVVPGVVYEQYF	TGTGCCAGCAGCGTAGTCCCGGGGGTTGTCTACGAGCAGTACTTC
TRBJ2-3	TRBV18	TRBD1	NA	CASSHGTGLSTDTQYF	TGTGCCAGCTCACATGGGACAGGCCTTAGCACAGATACGCAGTATTTT
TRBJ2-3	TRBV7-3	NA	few	CASSTSSSPTDTQYF	TGTGCCAGCAGCACAAGCAGCTCTCCTACAGATACGCAGTATTTT
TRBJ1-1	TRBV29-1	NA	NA	CSGSKTENTEAFF	TGCAGCGGTTCGAAGACAGAGAACACTGAAGCTTTCTTT
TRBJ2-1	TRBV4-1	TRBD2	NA	CASTSSGYNEQFF	TGCGCCAGCACCTCTAGCGGCTACAATGAGCAGTTCTTC
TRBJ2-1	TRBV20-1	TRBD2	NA	CGVIERGAPYNEQFF	TGCGGCGTAATCGAGCGGGGGGCCCCTTACAATGAGCAGTTCTTC
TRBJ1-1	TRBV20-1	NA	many	CRGWGTEAFF	TGCAGGGGGTGGGGGACTGAAGCTTTCTTT
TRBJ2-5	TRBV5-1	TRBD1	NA	CASSFPGQGFETQYF	TGCGCCAGCAGCTTCCCGGGACAGGGGTTTGAGACCCAGTACTTC
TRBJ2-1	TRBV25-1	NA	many	CASSGVEQFF	TGTGCCAGCAGTGGAGTTGAGCAGTTCTTC
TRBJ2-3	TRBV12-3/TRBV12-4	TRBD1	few	CASSPQDRGLDTQYF	TGTGCCAGCAGTCCGCAGGACAGGGGGCTGGATACGCAGTATTTT
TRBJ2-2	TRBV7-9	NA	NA	CASSLTGSGELFF	TGTGCCAGCAGCCTCACAGGGTCCGGGGAGCTGTTTTTT
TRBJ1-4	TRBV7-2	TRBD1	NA	CASSSAGGHEKLFF	TGTGCCAGCAGCTCCGCAGGGGGCCATGAAAAACTGTTTTTT
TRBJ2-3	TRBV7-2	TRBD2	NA	CASSYAGGSTDTQYF	TGTGCCAGCAGTTACGCGGGGGGGAGCACAGATACGCAGTATTTT
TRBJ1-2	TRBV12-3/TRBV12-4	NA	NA	CASSYRVGGYGYTF	TGTGCCAGCAGTTATAGGGTCGGGGGCTATGGCTACACCTTC
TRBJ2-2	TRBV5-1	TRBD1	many	CASSLRTGDSGELFF	TGCGCCAGCAGCTTGCGTACAGGGGATTCCGGGGAGCTGTTTTTT
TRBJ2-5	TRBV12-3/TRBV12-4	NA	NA	CASSSPGHLGAQYF	TGTGCCAGCAGCTCCCCAGGACACCTCGGGGCCCAGTACTTC
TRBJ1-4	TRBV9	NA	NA	CASSARGRQENEKLFF	TGTGCCAGCAGCGCGAGGGGGAGGCAGGAGAATGAAAAACTGTTTTTT
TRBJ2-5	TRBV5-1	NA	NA	CASSLGRGGGLQETQYF	TGCGCCAGCAGCTTGGGAAGGGGCGGGGGCCTACAAGAGACCCAGTACTTC
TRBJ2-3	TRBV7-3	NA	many	CASSLGTDRSTQYF	TGTGCCAGCAGCTTGGGGACCGACCGGAGTACGCAGTATTTT
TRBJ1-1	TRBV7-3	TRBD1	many	CASSPRTGENTEAFF	TGTGCCAGCAGCCCGAGGACAGGGGAGAACACTGAAGCTTTCTTT
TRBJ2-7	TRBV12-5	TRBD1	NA	CASGSGTGWEQYF	TGTGCTAGTGGCTCCGGGACAGGGTGGGAGCAGTACTTC
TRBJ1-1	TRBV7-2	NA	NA	CASSLAQTQNTEAFF	TGTGCCAGCAGCTTAGCGCAGACCCAGAACACTGAAGCTTTCTTT
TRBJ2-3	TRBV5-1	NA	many	CASSLEGRSSTDTQYF	TGCGCCAGCAGCTTGGAGGGCAGATCTAGCACAGATACGCAGTATTTT
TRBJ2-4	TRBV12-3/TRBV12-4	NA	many	CASSFGGRVAKNIQYF	TGTGCCAGTAGTTTCGGGGGTCGGGTAGCCAAAAACATTCAGTACTTC
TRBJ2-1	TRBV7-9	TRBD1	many	CASSLGTANEQFF	TGTGCCAGCAGTCTTGGGACAGCCAATGAGCAGTTCTTC
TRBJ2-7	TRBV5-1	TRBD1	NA	CASSLVGTGSYEQYF	TGCGCCAGCAGCTTGGTTGGGACAGGCTCCTACGAGCAGTACTTC
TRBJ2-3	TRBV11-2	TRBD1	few	CASSLNRGFADTQYF	TGTGCCAGCAGCTTAAACAGGGGTTTCGCAGATACGCAGTATTTT
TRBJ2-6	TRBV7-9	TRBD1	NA	CASSPRTGGSGANVLTF	TGTGCCAGCAGCCCCCGGACAGGGGGCAGTGGGGCCAACGTCCTGACTTTC
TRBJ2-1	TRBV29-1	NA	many	CSVERNEQFF	TGCAGCGTTGAAAGAAATGAGCAGTTCTTC
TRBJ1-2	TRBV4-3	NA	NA	CASSQGTGRGYGYTF	TGCGCCAGCAGCCAAGGCACGGGAAGGGGCTATGGCTACACCTTC
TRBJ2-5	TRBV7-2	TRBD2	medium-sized	CASSLDGTSGETQYF	TGTGCCAGCAGCTTAGACGGGACTAGCGGGGAGACCCAGTACTTC
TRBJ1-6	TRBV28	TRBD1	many	CASSWTGETSPLHF	TGTGCCAGCAGTTGGACAGGGGAGACTTCACCCCTCCACTTT